The 25 T cell receptor beta chains listed next were all sequenced from one sample in a study of cytotoxic CD8 clonotypes in ibrutinib-treated CLL. Measured with immunoSEQ multiplex PCR; TCRdb has only the in-frame clones, and not every one. The repertoire holds under 150,000 clones, with approximately 90% as singletons. This specimen was PBMCs, taken after 12 months of ibrutinib treatment. These receptors were taken from a human donor with chronic lymphocytic leukemia.

This clone occurred once. The chain carries TRBV10-1 and TRBJ2-1; 14 nucleotides align to TRBD2. CDR1 and CDR2 (germline): WNHNN, SYGVQD (reference sequence). Trimming at V came to 6 bases and at J to 3 bases, leaving 7 bases not matched to a gene. The CDR3 sequence is 17 residues long. The CDR3, as DNA: TGCGCCAGCAGCATGGCAGGACTAGCGGGAGGCTACAATGAGCAGTTCTTC. Amino acids: CASSMAGLAGGYNEQFF.

This chain links TRBV6-4 with TRBJ2-3, with a tentative D call TRBD2 (5 bases). The V and J ends lost 0 bases and 4 bases respectively, with 8 bases between them. The CDR3 is 14 amino acids. The V gene's germline CDR1 is MRHNA and CDR2 SNTAGT. The CDR3 nucleotides read TGTGCCAGCAGTGACTCTGCTAGCCCAGATACGCAGTATTTT. It is translated as CASSDSASPDTQYF.

The chain recombines TRBV19 with TRBJ1-5; D uncertain. Germline V lookup: CDR1 LNHDA, CDR2 SQIVND (reference sequence). Trimming stripped 1 base from V and 5 bases from J, with 12 bases between. This CDR3 is 15 amino acids long. CDR3 in amino acids: CASSIGGNRHQPQHF. The CDR3 nucleotides read TGTGCCAGTAGTATAGGAGGGAACCGGCATCAGCCCCAGCATTTT.

The gene calls are TRBV4-2 and TRBJ2-2, with unresolved D. Germline V gives CDR1 LGHNA, CDR2 YNFKEQ. CDR3 size: 15 residues. V lost 1 base to trimming and J lost 2 bases, with 8 bases between them. CDR3 residues: CASSQVATNTGELFF. The CDR3 nucleotides are TGTGCCAGCAGCCAAGTTGCGACAAACACCGGGGAGCTGTTTTTT.

The rearrangement joins TRBV18 to TRBJ2-1, with 8 bases identical to TRBD2. Germline V lookup: CDR1 KGHSH, CDR2 LQKENI. The CDR3 has 15 residues. V trimming: 2 bases; J trimming: 7 bases; junction bases outside the gene matches: 7. DNA for the CDR3: TGTGCCAGCTCACCATTAGCGGGGCAAGTGAATGAGCAGTTCTTC. Translating it yields CASSPLAGQVNEQFF. The variable domain in full, with the rest retrieved from reference TRBV18 and TRBJ2-1, is NAGVMQNPRHLVRRRGQEARLRCSPMKGHSHVYWYRQLPEEGLKFMVYLQKENIIDESGMPKERFSAEFPKEGPSILRIQQVVRGDSAAYFCASSPLAGQVNEQFFGPGTRLTVL.

The V call is TRBV11-3, the J call TRBJ2-1; 7 bases align to TRBD2. Trimming took 3 bases from V and 2 from J; bases not matched to a gene: 7. Germline V gene lookup returns CDR1 SGHNT and CDR2 YENEEA. The CDR3 is 16 amino acids. The CDR3 DNA sequence: TGTGCCAGCAGCTTCGGGGGGACTAAGCCCTACAATGAGCAGTTCTTC. The encoded protein is CASSFGGTKPYNEQFF.

The chain recombines TRBV4-2 with TRBJ1-6; D is possibly TRBD1 (5 bases). The CDR3 spans 15 residues. The V end was cut by 0 bases, the J end by 8 bases, with 11 bases between. Germline V CDR1 and CDR2: LGHNA, YNFKEQ. CDR3 protein: CASSQEGRGDSPLHF. DNA for the CDR3: TGTGCCAGCAGCCAAGAAGGCCGAGGGGATTCACCCCTCCACTTT.

The V and J genes are TRBV30 and TRBJ1-2, with a tentative D call TRBD1 (5 bases). V gave up 0 bases and J gave up 5 bases, with 19 bases separating them. The CDR3 spans 16 residues. Germline CDR1 GTSNPN, CDR2 SVGIG (reference sequence). CDR3 coding DNA: TGTGCCTGGAGTGTACCGTGGACAAGCCTCGAATATGGCTACACCTTC. It encodes CAWSVPWTSLEYGYTF.

The chain has TRBV2 and TRBJ2-1; D is perhaps TRBD1 or TRBD2 (5 bases each). In germline, CDR1 is SNHLY, CDR2 FYNNEI. Trimming removed 6 bases at V and 2 bases at J, with 14 bases between. This CDR3 region has 15 residues. The CDR3 protein is CASSYKRGAYNEQFF. CDR3 nucleotide sequence: TGTGCCAGCAGCTACAAGAGAGGGGCCTACAATGAGCAGTTCTTC. Drawing the rest from reference TRBV2 and TRBJ2-1, the complete variable domain is EPEVTQTPSHQVTQMGQEVILRCVPISNHLYFYWYRQILGQKVEFLVSFYNNEISEKSEIFDDQFSVERPDGSNFTLKIRSTKLEDSAMYFCASSYKRGAYNEQFFGPGTRLTVL.

The chain has TRBV4-2 and TRBJ1-4; D not certain. CDR3 length: 16 amino acids. Trimming removed 1 base at V and 8 bases at J, with 17 bases between. Germline loops: CDR1 LGHNA, CDR2 YNFKEQ. The chain's CDR3 is CASSQGEQPGGEKLFF. The CDR3 DNA reads as TGTGCCAGCAGCCAAGGGGAACAGCCAGGAGGGGAAAAACTGTTTTTT.

This chain joins TRBV9 and TRBJ1-4, with a weak D call TRBD1 (6 bases). The CDR3 has 15 residues. In germline, CDR1 is SGDLS, CDR2 YYNGEE. V lost 3 bases and J 7 bases, leaving 16 bases between the germline ends. The CDR3 coding sequence is TGTGCCAGCAGCGAAAGGACAGTTCGGGGTGAAAAACTGTTTTTT. Residues: CASSERTVRGEKLFF.

V is TRBV11-1 and J is TRBJ2-1, with D unresolved. The germline gives CDR1 SGHAT, CDR2 FQDESV (reference sequence). This CDR3 region has 15 residues. V was clipped by 6 bases and J by 6 bases, with 18 bases between them. CDR3 DNA sequence: TGTGCCAGCAGAGCAGCCGGATCGGGCCTCAATGAGCAGTTCTTC. Amino acid sequence: CASRAAGSGLNEQFF.

The chain joins TRBV28 to TRBJ1-5, with TRBD1 as a possible D gene (5 bases). Germline CDR1 is MDHEN and CDR2 is SYDVKM. The CDR3 is made up of 17 amino acids. V was shortened by 6 bases and J by 1 base, with 19 bases between the two germline ends. CDR3 DNA sequence: TGTGCCAGCAGGAGGGGAACCTTTTTGATAAGCAATCAGCCCCAGCATTTT. This gives the protein CASRRGTFLISNQPQHF.

The J gene is TRBJ1-2, the V gene TRBV7-8; no definite D call. CDR3 length: 16 amino acids. Deletions cut 5 bases from V and 1 base from J, with 17 bases between. Germline V CDR1 and CDR2: SGHVS, FQNEAQ. The CDR3 region is CASSLVHNTYNYGYTF. In nucleotides, the CDR3 is TGTGCCAGCAGCCTCGTACACAATACGTATAACTATGGCTACACCTTC.

This clone was seen a few times. The rearrangement uses TRBV19 and TRBJ1-5; D gene uncertain. Per germline, CDR1 LNHDA and CDR2 SQIVND (reference sequence). The CDR3 runs to 14 residues. V was trimmed by 7 bases and J by 2 bases, leaving 12 bases between them. The CDR3 bases are TGTGCCAGTACTCGACGTGAAGGCAATCAGCCCCAGCATTTT. This encodes CASTRREGNQPQHF.

CDR3 sequence reads: CASSPAEATEAFF. The CDR3, as DNA: TGTGCCAGCTCCCCAGCTGAGGCCACTGAAGCTTTCTTT. The chain joins TRBV18 to TRBJ1-1, with no clear D. V was cut by 6 bases and J by 4 bases, with 12 bases left in between. CDR1 is KGHSH and CDR2 is LQKENI in the germline V gene. The CDR3 contains 13 residues.

This rearrangement joins TRBV29-1 to TRBJ2-3; 7 bases line up with TRBD2. The CDR3 length is 13 residues. The trim removed 2 bases at V and 1 base at J, leaving 0 bases unmatched. From germline, CDR1 is SQVTM and CDR2 ANQGSEA. For the CDR3, the DNA is TGCAGCGTTGAACTAGCGGGCACAGATACGCAGTATTTT. Protein: CSVELAGTDTQYF.

The chain uses TRBV6-5 and TRBJ1-6, with 9 nucleotides matching TRBD1. Germline CDR1 reads MNHEY; CDR2 reads SVGAGI. V dropped 0 bases and J dropped 9; count of bases not matched to a gene: 3. The CDR3 contains 15 residues. CDR3 residues: CASSYSDRGISPLHF. CDR3 nucleotide sequence: TGTGCCAGCAGTTACTCGGACAGGGGAATTTCACCCCTCCACTTT.

This clone was counted only a few times. J is TRBJ1-2 and V is TRBV9; unclear D gene. The ends were cut back, 0 bases at V and 2 bases at J, with 11 bases in the middle. Germline V gene data show CDR1 as SGDLS and CDR2 as YYNGEE. The CDR3 has 15 amino acids. Here the CDR3 reads CASSVDEGTNYGYTF. The DNA of the CDR3 is TGTGCCAGCAGCGTAGATGAGGGCACGAACTATGGCTACACCTTC.

The rearrangement links TRBV18 to TRBJ2-6; the D gene is possibly TRBD2 (6 bases). The V end lost 2 bases, the J end lost 0 bases, and 20 bases lay between the germline ends. CDR1 and CDR2 from the germline V gene are KGHSH and LQKENI. This CDR3 comprises 20 residues. The chain's CDR3 is CASSPKHPSAINSGANVLTF. The CDR3 DNA sequence: TGTGCCAGCTCACCAAAACACCCTAGCGCCATAAACTCTGGGGCCAACGTCCTGACTTTC.

J is TRBJ2-3 and V is TRBV7-2; no clear D gene. CDR1 SGHTA and CDR2 FQGNSA come from the germline V gene. The ends were cut back, 2 bases at V and 4 bases at J, with 13 bases in the middle. CDR3 size: 15 residues. The CDR3 here is CASSLFGGEADTQYF. Here the CDR3 DNA reads TGTGCCAGCAGCTTATTCGGTGGAGAGGCAGATACGCAGTATTTT.

The CDR3 DNA sequence: TGTGCCTGGAGTGAGTCTGCCGGAGCTTTCTTT. It specifies CAWSESAGAFF. The chain has TRBV30 and TRBJ1-1; D gene uncertain. The V gene's germline CDR1 is GTSNPN and CDR2 SVGIG (reference sequence). The CDR3 contains 11 residues. The V gene lost 1 base and the J gene lost 10 bases, with 10 bases spanning the gap.

V is TRBV27 and J is TRBJ2-5; D is possibly TRBD2 (7 bases). V lost 5 bases to trimming and J lost 7 bases, with 17 bases between them. Germline V gives CDR1 MNHEY, CDR2 SMNVEV (reference sequence). The CDR3 length is 14 residues. CDR3 protein: CASSDTGLGGTQYF. The DNA of the CDR3 is TGTGCCAGCAGTGATACTGGACTAGGGGGGACCCAGTACTTC.

The rearrangement links TRBV27 to TRBJ2-7; weak D call: TRBD1 (6 bases). CDR1 MNHEY and CDR2 SMNVEV come from the germline V gene (reference sequence). The ends were cut back, 4 bases at V and 4 bases at J, with 17 bases in the middle. The CDR3 runs to 15 residues. The CDR3 DNA reads TGTGCCAGCAGTTCCCGGACAGATGAGAGATACGAGCAGTACTTC. It is translated as CASSSRTDERYEQYF.

V gene TRBV6-5 combines with J gene TRBJ2-4; 9 bases align to TRBD2. CDR3 length: 14 residues. V shed 3 bases and J 8 bases; nucleotides not matched to a gene: 5. Germline V gene lookup returns CDR1 MNHEY and CDR2 SVGAGI. The CDR3 DNA reads TGTGCCAGCAGTTATAGGATAGCGGGAGACATTCAGTACTTC. Translation: CASSYRIAGDIQYF.